These 9 T cell receptor beta chains were sequenced from one sample in a study of blood T cells in healthy people across ages. A J-beta primer mix and a sample-barcoded 5' primer were used in a second PCR of roughly 6 to 12 cycles. TCRdb reprocessed the 5' RACE reads with MiXCR, giving one entry per CDR3 protein. The data contain just under 900,000 distinct CDR3 sequences, 29% of them singletons. Sequencing was done on a sample of blood. The receptor set was obtained from an elderly woman in good health.

This clonotype was found many times. The V call is TRBV18, the J call TRBJ2-1; 10 bases agree with TRBD2. CDR3 size: 16 residues. Germline trimming cut 0 bases from V and 6 bases from J; bases unmatched to any gene: 5. Germline V gene sequence: CDR1 KGHSH, CDR2 LQKENI. The CDR3 is CASSPPASGGANEQFF. The DNA of the CDR3 is TGTGCCAGCTCACCACCGGCCAGCGGGGGGGCCAATGAGCAGTTCTTC.

Ten or more counts support this clonotype. The rearrangement uses TRBV10-3 and TRBJ2-1; the D is unclear. The CDR3 has 11 residues. Germline loops: CDR1 ENHRY, CDR2 SYGVKD. Trimming stripped 6 bases from V and 4 bases from J, with 4 bases between. CDR3 sequence (DNA): TGTGCCATCAGACAGTACAATGAGCAGTTCTTC. Translating it yields CAIRQYNEQFF.

The sample holds one count of this clonotype. Given a much more abundant clone one base away, this may be a read error. The V and J genes are TRBV5-5 and TRBJ2-1, with 7 bases aligning to TRBD2. The J call is in doubt because the DNA end fits TRBJ2-7 better. The CDR3 length is 16 residues. Germline CDR1 reads SGHKS; CDR2 reads YYEKEE (reference sequence). CDR3 sequence reads: CASRRSGASSYNEQYF. The CDR3 nucleotides read TGTGCCAGCAGACGGAGCGGGGCCAGCTCCTACAATGAGCAGTACTTC.

On this clonotype itself: A much larger clonotype is one base distant, so this may be a read error. The V and J genes are TRBV4-2 and TRBJ2-1, with D possibly matching TRBD2 (5 bases). V shed 0 bases and J shed 10 bases, with 13 bases lying between them. Per germline, CDR1 LGHNA and CDR2 YNFKEQ. The CDR3 sequence is 14 residues long. This CDR3 is CASSQDWRAKEQFF. The DNA of the CDR3 is TGTGCCAGCAGCCAAGATTGGCGGGCCAAGGAGCAGTTCTTC.

The V call is TRBV12-3 or TRBV12-4, the J call TRBJ2-3; no definite D call. V was clipped by 2 bases and J by 4 bases, with 10 bases between them. CDR3 length equals 14 residues. The CDR3 protein is CASSLSQSADTQYF. In DNA form, the CDR3 reads TGTGCCAGCAGTTTAAGCCAGAGCGCAGATACGCAGTATTTT.

This clonotype was found many times. The chain carries TRBV29-1 and TRBJ1-1, with D possibly matching TRBD1 (5 bases). Trimming shortened V by 4 bases and J by 0 bases, and 9 bases separated the two germline ends. Germline CDR1 reads SQVTM; CDR2 reads ANQGSEA. This CDR3 is built from 13 residues. The CDR3 bases are TGCAGCGTTGGGGACCGGGTGAACACTGAAGCTTTCTTT. It codes for CSVGDRVNTEAFF.

The chain employs TRBV3-1 and TRBJ1-2; D is undetermined. Trimming pared 0 bases from V and 8 bases from J, leaving 7 bases between. The CDR3 sequence is 12 residues long. From germline, CDR1 is LGHDT and CDR2 YNNKEL (reference sequence). CDR3 nucleotides: TGTGCCAGCAGCCAAGAAAGGAGCGGCTACACCTTC. Its protein product is CASSQERSGYTF.

This clonotype was found many times. The chain links TRBV20-1 to TRBJ2-3; D not certain. The CDR3 covers 13 residues. The V gene's germline CDR1 is DFQATT and CDR2 SNEGSKA (reference sequence). Trimming shortened V by 0 bases and J by 0 bases, and 4 bases separated the two germline ends. CDR3 in amino acids: CSARDTSTDTQYF. Written as DNA, the CDR3 is TGCAGTGCTAGAGATACTAGCACAGATACGCAGTATTTT.

This clonotype came up a few times. V gene TRBV3-1 combines with J gene TRBJ1-1; a possible D gene is TRBD1 (6 bases). The CDR3 has 15 amino acids. Germline V CDR1 and CDR2: LGHDT, YNNKEL (reference sequence). V lost 0 bases and J 2 bases, leaving 10 bases between the germline ends. Here the CDR3 reads CASSQEGGRNTEAFF. DNA for the CDR3: TGTGCCAGCAGCCAAGAGGGGGGGCGCAACACTGAAGCTTTCTTT.